This entry features one T cell receptor (beta chain) sequence. These data come from a study of blood T cell repertoires in COVID-19. Study in general: Samples taken during acute and convalescent COVID-19 were collected in the United States, Italy and Spain. PBMCs, B-cell-depleted T cells, or T cells provided the cDNA or gDNA that made up the material.

Germline V gene sequence: CDR1 SGHVS, CDR2 FQNEAQ. There are 15 residues in the CDR3. V lost 4 bases, J lost 0 bases, and 11 bases lay in between. As originally analysed: Reference gene primer amplification yielded estimated nucleated cell counts. This table comes from immunoSEQ multiplex PCR, and its TCRdb copy is limited to in-frame clones, with some not included. For V, J and clone size, that table is used; D and trimming come from the DNA. The sample comprises 85,000 to 110,000 clones, around nine tenths of which are singletons, and 3% to 3.5% rests with the top ten. The TCR comes from a human donor in a cohort sampled during active COVID-19. V gene TRBV7-8 combines with J gene TRBJ2-3; D may be TRBD1 (5 bases). The sequenced sample was peripheral blood. This CDR3 is CASSSQGLSTDTQYF. CDR3 DNA sequence: TGTGCCAGCAGCTCCCAGGGCCTGAGCACAGATACGCAGTATTTT.